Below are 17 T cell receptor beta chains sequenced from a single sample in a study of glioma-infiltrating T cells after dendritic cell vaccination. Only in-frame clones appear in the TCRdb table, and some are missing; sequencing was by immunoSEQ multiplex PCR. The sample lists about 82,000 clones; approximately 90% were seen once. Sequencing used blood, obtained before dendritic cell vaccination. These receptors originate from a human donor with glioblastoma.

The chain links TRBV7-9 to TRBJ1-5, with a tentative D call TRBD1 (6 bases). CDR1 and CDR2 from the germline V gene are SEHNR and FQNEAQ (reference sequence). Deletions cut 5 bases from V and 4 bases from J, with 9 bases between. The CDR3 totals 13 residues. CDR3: CASSPQGNQPQHF. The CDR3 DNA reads TGTGCCAGCAGCCCCCAGGGGAATCAGCCCCAGCATTTT.

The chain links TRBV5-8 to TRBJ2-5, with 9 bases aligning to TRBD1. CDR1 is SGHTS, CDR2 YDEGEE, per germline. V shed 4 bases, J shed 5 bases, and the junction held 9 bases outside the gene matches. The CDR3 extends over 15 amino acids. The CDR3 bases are TGTGCCAGCAGCGCCGGACAGGGGAGTCATGAGACCCAGTACTTC. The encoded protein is CASSAGQGSHETQYF.

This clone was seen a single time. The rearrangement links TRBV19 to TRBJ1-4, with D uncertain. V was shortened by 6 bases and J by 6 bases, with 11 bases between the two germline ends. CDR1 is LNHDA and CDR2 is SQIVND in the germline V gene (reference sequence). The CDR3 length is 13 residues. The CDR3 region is CASSLDPDEKLFF. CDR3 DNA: TGTGCCAGTAGCCTTGATCCAGATGAAAAACTGTTTTTT.

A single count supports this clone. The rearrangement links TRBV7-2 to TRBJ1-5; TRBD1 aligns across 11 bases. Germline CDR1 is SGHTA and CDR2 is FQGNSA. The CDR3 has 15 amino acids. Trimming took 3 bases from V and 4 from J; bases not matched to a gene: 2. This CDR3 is CASSFGQGANQPQHF. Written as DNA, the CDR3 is TGTGCCAGCAGCTTCGGACAGGGGGCTAATCAGCCCCAGCATTTT.

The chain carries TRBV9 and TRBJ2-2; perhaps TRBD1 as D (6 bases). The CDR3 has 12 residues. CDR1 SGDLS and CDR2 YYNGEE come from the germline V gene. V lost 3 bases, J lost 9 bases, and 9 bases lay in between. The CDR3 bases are TGTGCCAGCAGCGCAGGGGCGAGGGAGCTGTTTTTT. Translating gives CASSAGARELFF.

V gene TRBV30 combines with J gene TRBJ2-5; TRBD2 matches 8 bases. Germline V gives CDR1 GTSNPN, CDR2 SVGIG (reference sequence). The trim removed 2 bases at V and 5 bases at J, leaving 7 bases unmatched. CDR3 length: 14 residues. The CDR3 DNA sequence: TGTGCCTGGAGTCCAGGACTAGCCGGGGAGACCCAGTACTTC. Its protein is CAWSPGLAGETQYF. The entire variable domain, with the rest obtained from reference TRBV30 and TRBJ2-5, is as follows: SQTIHQWPATLVQPVGSPLSLECTVEGTSNPNLYWYRQAAGRGLQLLFYSVGIGQISSEVPQNLSASRPQDRQFILSSKKLLLSDSGFYLCAWSPGLAGETQYFGPGTRLLVL.

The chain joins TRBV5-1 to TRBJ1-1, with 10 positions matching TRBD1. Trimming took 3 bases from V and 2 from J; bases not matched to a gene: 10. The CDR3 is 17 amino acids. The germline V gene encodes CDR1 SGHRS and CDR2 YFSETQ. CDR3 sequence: CASSSIAGTGVNTEAFF. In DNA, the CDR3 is TGCGCCAGCAGCTCGATCGCCGGGACAGGGGTTAACACTGAAGCTTTCTTT.

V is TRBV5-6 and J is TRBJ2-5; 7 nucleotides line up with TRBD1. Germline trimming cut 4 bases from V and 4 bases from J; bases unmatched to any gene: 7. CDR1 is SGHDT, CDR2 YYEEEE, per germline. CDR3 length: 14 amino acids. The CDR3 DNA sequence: TGTGCCAGCAGCGTAGGAAACAGGGGAGAGACCCAGTACTTC. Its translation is CASSVGNRGETQYF.

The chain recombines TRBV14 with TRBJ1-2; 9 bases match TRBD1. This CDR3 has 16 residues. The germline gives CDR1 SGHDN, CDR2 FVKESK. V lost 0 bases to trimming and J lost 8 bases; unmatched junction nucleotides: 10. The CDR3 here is CASSQDWTGDRRGYTF. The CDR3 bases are TGTGCCAGCAGCCAAGATTGGACAGGGGATCGTCGCGGCTACACCTTC. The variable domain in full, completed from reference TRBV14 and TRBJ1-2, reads EAGVTQFPSHSVIEKGQTVTLRCDPISGHDNLYWYRRVMGKEIKFLLHFVKESKQDESGMPNNRFLAERTGGTYSTLKVQPAELEDSGVYFCASSQDWTGDRRGYTFGSGTRLTVV.

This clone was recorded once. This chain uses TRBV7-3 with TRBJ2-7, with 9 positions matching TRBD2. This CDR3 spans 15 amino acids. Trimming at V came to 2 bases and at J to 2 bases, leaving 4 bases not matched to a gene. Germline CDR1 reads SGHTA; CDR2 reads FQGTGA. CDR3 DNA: TGTGCCAGCAGCTTATTGGCGGGAGGGCCCTACGAGCAGTACTTC. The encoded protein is CASSLLAGGPYEQYF.

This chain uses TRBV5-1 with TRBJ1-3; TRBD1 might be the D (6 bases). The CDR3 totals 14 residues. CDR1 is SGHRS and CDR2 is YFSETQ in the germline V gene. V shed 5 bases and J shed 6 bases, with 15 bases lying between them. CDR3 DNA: TGCGCCAGCAGGGGTGGTGGACAGATAAACACCATATATTTT. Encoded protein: CASRGGGQINTIYF. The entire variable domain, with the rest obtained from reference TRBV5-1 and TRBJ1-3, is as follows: KAGVTQTPRYLIKTRGQQVTLSCSPISGHRSVSWYQQTPGQGLQFLFEYFSETQRNKGNFPGRFSGRQFSNSRSEMNVSTLELGDSALYLCASRGGGQINTIYFGEGSWLTVV.

The CDR3 is CASSLETDSYEQYF. The CDR3 DNA sequence: TGTGCCAGCAGCTTAGAGACAGATTCCTACGAGCAGTACTTC. The chain combines TRBV11-2 with TRBJ2-7; D may be TRBD1 (5 bases). The germline V gene has CDR1 SGHAT and CDR2 FQNNGV. The CDR3 contains 14 residues. V lost 0 bases, J lost 1 base, and 7 bases lay in between.

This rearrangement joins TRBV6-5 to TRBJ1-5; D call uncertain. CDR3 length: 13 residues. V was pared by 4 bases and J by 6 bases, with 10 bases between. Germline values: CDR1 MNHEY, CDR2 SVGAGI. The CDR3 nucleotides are TGTGCCAGCAGTTCCGGGTCTCGTCAGCCCCAGCATTTT. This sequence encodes CASSSGSRQPQHF.

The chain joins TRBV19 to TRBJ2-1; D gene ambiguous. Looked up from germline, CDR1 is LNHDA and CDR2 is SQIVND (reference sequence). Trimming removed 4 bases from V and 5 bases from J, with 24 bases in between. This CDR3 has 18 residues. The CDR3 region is CASSKQHTLTMTHNEQFF. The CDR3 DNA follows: TGTGCCAGTAGTAAACAGCATACCCTGACCATGACACACAATGAGCAGTTCTTC.

The CDR3 region is CASRADRMNTEAFF. Here the CDR3 DNA reads TGTGCCAGCAGAGCGGACAGGATGAACACTGAAGCTTTCTTT. The chain has TRBV6-1 and TRBJ1-1, with 7 bases identical to TRBD1. V lost 6 bases and J lost 0; bases outside the gene matches: 4. Germline assignment: CDR1 MNHNS and CDR2 SASEGT. The CDR3 covers 14 residues.

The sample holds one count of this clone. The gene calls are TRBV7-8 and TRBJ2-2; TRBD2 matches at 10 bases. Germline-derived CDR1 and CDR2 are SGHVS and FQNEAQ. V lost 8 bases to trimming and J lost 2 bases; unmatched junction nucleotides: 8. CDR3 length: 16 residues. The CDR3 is CASGASGGLNTGELFF. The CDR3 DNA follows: TGTGCCAGCGGGGCTAGCGGGGGCTTAAACACCGGGGAGCTGTTTTTT.

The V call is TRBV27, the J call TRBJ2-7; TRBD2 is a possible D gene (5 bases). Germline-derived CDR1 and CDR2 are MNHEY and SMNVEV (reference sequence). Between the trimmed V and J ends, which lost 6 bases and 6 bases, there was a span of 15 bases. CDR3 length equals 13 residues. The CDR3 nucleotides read TGTGCCAGCAGCTCTAGAACGGGGTCCGAGCAGTACTTC. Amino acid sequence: CASSSRTGSEQYF.